Below, 32 T cell receptor beta chains from the same sample are listed, as sequenced in a study of CD8+ T cells in alopecia areata. RNA, once extracted, was reverse transcribed into cDNA for use as the sequencing template. The repertoire was sequenced with immunoSEQ multiplex PCR; TCRdb's copy has only in-frame clones and lacks some. The repertoire holds around 120,000 clones, over 60% seen once, with 5.7% in the top ten. Treatment defined: oral pan-JAK inhibitor, 5-10 mg twice daily. This specimen consisted of CD4+ T cells sorted from blood, obtained at week 4, from a patient treated with tofacitinib. The receptor source for this set is a human donor with alopecia areata.

The rearrangement links TRBV7-9 to TRBJ1-5, with 7 bases matching TRBD1. In germline, CDR1 is SEHNR, CDR2 FQNEAQ (reference sequence). This CDR3 has 14 residues. V lost 5 bases, J lost 6 bases, and 7 bases stayed unmatched. The CDR3 DNA is TGTGCCAGCAGCCCCGACAGGGAATTTCAGCCCCAGCATTTT. This sequence encodes CASSPDREFQPQHF.

The chain is built from TRBV27 and TRBJ1-6, with a possible D match to TRBD1 (6 bases). V was clipped by 2 bases and J by 7 bases, with 24 bases between them. CDR3 length: 19 amino acids. The V gene's germline CDR1 is MNHEY and CDR2 SMNVEV (reference sequence). This CDR3 is CASSLRAPLQGAGNSPLHF. The CDR3 bases are TGTGCCAGCAGTTTAAGGGCACCCTTACAGGGTGCGGGCAATTCACCCCTCCACTTT.

The genes are TRBV4-1 and TRBJ1-5, with 7 bases identical to TRBD1. The CDR3 covers 15 residues. The germline V gene has CDR1 MGHRA and CDR2 YSYEKL. V was clipped by 1 base and J by 4 bases; unmatched bases: 4. As DNA, the CDR3 is TGCGCCAGCAGCCAAGCCCCAGGGGGAAATCAGCCCCAGCATTTT. This codes for CASSQAPGGNQPQHF.

This sequence joins TRBV7-2 and TRBJ1-2; no clear D gene. CDR3 length: 14 residues. Germline values: CDR1 SGHTA, CDR2 FQGNSA. V dropped 1 base and J dropped 1 base, with 7 bases sitting between them. The CDR3 DNA is TGTGCCAGCAGCTTAGTCGGCCTTAACTATGGCTACACCTTC. It yields the protein CASSLVGLNYGYTF.

The rearrangement uses TRBV25-1 and TRBJ2-3, with no clear D. Germline CDR1 and CDR2: MGHDK and SYGVNS. CDR3 length equals 14 residues. V dropped 4 bases and J dropped 2 bases, with 10 bases sitting between them. This chain's CDR3 is CASSGLRVTDTQYF. As DNA, the CDR3 is TGTGCCAGCAGTGGGTTACGGGTCACAGATACGCAGTATTTT.

The chain uses TRBV27 and TRBJ1-2; 10 positions match TRBD1. Per the germline V gene, CDR1 is MNHEY and CDR2 is SMNVEV (reference sequence). The CDR3 is 13 amino acids. V lost 6 bases, J lost 8 bases, and 6 bases stayed unmatched. The chain's CDR3 is CASRRRDRGGYTF. The CDR3 bases are TGTGCCAGCAGACGCCGGGACAGGGGAGGCTACACCTTC.

This clone has a count of ten or more. The rearrangement uses TRBV14 and TRBJ1-4; D is unresolved. The germline V gene has CDR1 SGHDN and CDR2 FVKESK. This CDR3 is built from 17 residues. V was pared by 0 bases and J by 11 bases, with 22 bases between. CDR3 DNA sequence: TGTGCCAGCAGCCAAGACAGGCCGGGATCGAGTAGGGCGAAACTGTTTTTT. Protein sequence: CASSQDRPGSSRAKLFF. Filled out from reference TRBV14 and TRBJ1-4, the complete variable domain reads EAGVTQFPSHSVIEKGQTVTLRCDPISGHDNLYWYRRVMGKEIKFLLHFVKESKQDESGMPNNRFLAERTGGTYSTLKVQPAELEDSGVYFCASSQDRPGSSRAKLFFGSGTQLSVL.

This clone occurred a few times. The chain has TRBV29-1 and TRBJ2-3, with TRBD1 matching 11 bases. Germline CDR1 is SQVTM and CDR2 is ANQGSEA. Unmatched junction bases numbered 3, after V lost 4 bases and J lost 3 bases. The CDR3 totals 14 residues. The CDR3 sequence is CSVADRGQTDTQYF. CDR3 nucleotides: TGCAGCGTTGCGGACAGGGGGCAGACAGATACGCAGTATTTT.

In its sample, this clone was seen a few times. The chain uses TRBV30 and TRBJ2-3; 11 bases align to TRBD2. Germline CDR1 and CDR2: GTSNPN and SVGIG (reference sequence). Germline trimming cut 3 bases from V and 5 bases from J; bases unmatched to any gene: 7. This CDR3 has 15 amino acids. CDR3 sequence: CAWSDKGLAGDTQYF. For the CDR3, the DNA is TGTGCCTGGAGCGATAAAGGACTAGCGGGAGATACGCAGTATTTT.

This clone was found a few times. CDR3 in amino acids: CASSHHMGTISGANVLTF. The DNA of the CDR3 is TGTGCCAGCAGCCACCACATGGGAACTATCTCTGGGGCCAACGTCCTGACTTTC. The chain links TRBV11-1 to TRBJ2-6; D gene uncertain. Trimming took 5 bases from V and 0 from J, leaving 17 bases between them. Germline V gene data show CDR1 as SGHAT and CDR2 as FQDESV (reference sequence). CDR3 length equals 18 residues.

This sequence joins TRBV7-7 and TRBJ2-1; TRBD2 aligns across 7 bases. The CDR3 consists of 18 residues. Germline V lookup: CDR1 SSHAT, CDR2 FNYEAQ (reference sequence). Unmatched junction bases numbered 16, after V lost 2 bases and J lost 6 bases. The CDR3 reads CASSLQPGGQGRGNEQFF. In DNA form, the CDR3 reads TGTGCCAGCAGCTTACAACCCGGAGGACAAGGGAGGGGCAATGAGCAGTTCTTC.

The chain recombines TRBV2 with TRBJ2-3; no reliable D call. V gave up 10 bases and J gave up 0 bases, with 14 bases separating them. Germline V gene lookup returns CDR1 SNHLY and CDR2 FYNNEI. This CDR3 comprises 14 residues. CDR3: CATSDISSTDTQYF. The CDR3 nucleotides are TGTGCCACATCAGATATCTCTAGCACAGATACGCAGTATTTT.

This clone was detected a few times. Here the CDR3 reads CASSVGRTGEQYF. The DNA of the CDR3 is TGTGCCAGCAGTGTCGGGCGTACCGGGGAGCAGTACTTC. This chain connects TRBV27 to TRBJ2-7; no clear D. From germline, CDR1 is MNHEY and CDR2 SMNVEV (reference sequence). Trimming cost V 5 bases and J 7 bases, with 15 bases left between them. The CDR3 loop spans 13 amino acids.

J is TRBJ1-2 and V is TRBV5-6; weak D call: TRBD1 (6 bases). This CDR3 region has 15 residues. V gave up 0 bases and J gave up 0 bases, with 9 bases separating them. Germline values: CDR1 SGHDT, CDR2 YYEEEE. CDR3 sequence reads: CASSLVGAANYGYTF. The CDR3 DNA sequence: TGTGCCAGCAGCTTGGTGGGGGCAGCTAACTATGGCTACACCTTC.

The V gene is TRBV10-3, the J gene TRBJ2-6, with 7 bases aligning to TRBD2. The CDR3 runs to 15 residues. Germline assignment: CDR1 ENHRY and CDR2 SYGVKD. J lost 4 bases, V lost 7 bases, and 7 bases had no gene match. Here the CDR3 reads CAIKVGGPGANVLTF. The CDR3 nucleotides are TGTGCCATCAAGGTGGGAGGGCCCGGGGCCAACGTCCTGACTTTC.

The chain has TRBV7-9 and TRBJ1-3; TRBD1 aligns across 7 bases. The CDR3 covers 16 residues. Per the germline V gene, CDR1 is SEHNR and CDR2 is FQNEAQ (reference sequence). After removal of 3 bases from V and 4 bases from J, the junction contained 9 bases not matched to a gene. In DNA form, the CDR3 reads TGTGCCAGCAGCTTCTCGACAGGGCTGATGGGAAACACCATATATTTT. This translates into CASSFSTGLMGNTIYF. The full variable domain, its missing parts supplied by reference TRBV7-9 and TRBJ1-3, is DTGVSQNPRHKITKRGQNVTFRCDPISEHNRLYWYRQTLGQGPEFLTYFQNEAQLEKSRLLSDRFSAERPKGSFSTLEIQRTEQGDSAMYLCASSFSTGLMGNTIYFGEGSWLTVV.

The CDR3 here is CASSLDRVNTEAFF. The CDR3 bases are TGCGCCAGCAGCTTGGACAGGGTGAACACTGAAGCTTTCTTT. This chain joins TRBV4-1 and TRBJ1-1, with 8 nucleotides matching TRBD1. This CDR3 comprises 14 residues. The germline gives CDR1 MGHRA, CDR2 YSYEKL. V shed 5 bases, J shed 0 bases, and the junction held 2 bases outside the gene matches.

The rearrangement links TRBV18 to TRBJ2-5; D gene uncertain. The V gene lost 3 bases and the J gene lost 5 bases, with 10 bases spanning the gap. Germline-derived CDR1 and CDR2 are KGHSH and LQKENI. The CDR3 consists of 13 residues. As DNA, the CDR3 is TGTGCCAGCTCACCTCCGATGAGGGAGACCCAGTACTTC. It translates to CASSPPMRETQYF.

The rearrangement joins TRBV9 to TRBJ1-5; 9 bases line up with TRBD1. CDR1 SGDLS and CDR2 YYNGEE come from the germline V gene. The CDR3 has 18 amino acids. V lost 4 bases to trimming and J lost 5 bases; unmatched junction nucleotides: 16. The CDR3 coding sequence is TGTGCCAGCAGCCCCGGGACAGGGTCTCCCGTCCCCCATCAGCCCCAGCATTTT. Residues: CASSPGTGSPVPHQPQHF.

This clone was detected once. The rearrangement joins TRBV5-1 to TRBJ1-2; TRBD1 matches at 9 bases. Per the germline V gene, CDR1 is SGHRS and CDR2 is YFSETQ. The V and J ends lost 3 bases and 7 bases, in that order; junction bases with no gene match: 7. The CDR3 totals 14 residues. In nucleotides, the CDR3 is TGCGCCAGCAGCTCGGACAGGGGCTCGGGTGGCTACACCTTC. It specifies CASSSDRGSGGYTF.

This sequence joins TRBV29-1 and TRBJ1-2; 7 nucleotides agree with TRBD1. The trim removed 6 bases at V and 0 bases at J, leaving 7 bases unmatched. Germline CDR1 reads SQVTM; CDR2 reads ANQGSEA. The CDR3 loop spans 14 amino acids. CDR3 sequence (DNA): TGCAGCGTCGTCCGGGACAGCGCTAACTATGGCTACACCTTC. This encodes CSVVRDSANYGYTF.

The chain links TRBV7-2 to TRBJ2-6; TRBD1 aligns across 7 bases. The CDR3 consists of 15 residues. J was trimmed by 2 bases and V by 5 bases; bases with no gene match: 3. Germline V gives CDR1 SGHTA, CDR2 FQGNSA. The chain's CDR3 is CASSKDRAGANVLTF. The CDR3 DNA is TGTGCCAGCAGCAAAGACAGGGCTGGGGCCAACGTCCTGACTTTC.

This clone occurred a few times. This CDR3 reads CASTTAGGRSSYEQYF. The CDR3 nucleotides read TGTGCCAGCACTACCGCGGGGGGTCGGAGCTCCTACGAGCAGTACTTC. V is TRBV5-5 and J is TRBJ2-7; 8 bases are a match to TRBD2. Trimming at V came to 6 bases and at J to 0 bases, leaving 11 bases not matched to a gene. Germline CDR1 is SGHKS and CDR2 is YYEKEE (reference sequence). The CDR3 is 16 residues long.

The chain is built from TRBV29-1 and TRBJ2-7, with 7 bases identical to TRBD1. V was pared by 7 bases and J by 1 base, with 10 bases of the junction left unmatched. Germline V gene sequence: CDR1 SQVTM, CDR2 ANQGSEA. CDR3 length equals 14 residues. The CDR3 protein is CSAMARDSSYEQYF. DNA for the CDR3: TGCAGCGCCATGGCCCGGGACAGTTCCTACGAGCAGTACTTC.

The chain employs TRBV15 and TRBJ2-3; D is possibly TRBD1 (6 bases). The CDR3 length is 16 residues. Trimming stripped 3 bases from V and 1 base from J, with 14 bases between. Germline V gives CDR1 LNHNV, CDR2 YYDKDF (reference sequence). Here the CDR3 reads CATSREQGPGTDTQYF. CDR3 DNA: TGTGCCACCAGCAGGGAACAGGGACCGGGCACAGATACGCAGTATTTT.

The chain recombines TRBV10-3 with TRBJ1-4; no clear D. The CDR3 covers 13 residues. V was pared by 6 bases and J by 8 bases, with 13 bases between. Germline V gene data show CDR1 as ENHRY and CDR2 as SYGVKD. The CDR3 bases are TGTGCCATCAGCCCTGAGTTGGGCGAAAAACTGTTTTTT. This encodes CAISPELGEKLFF.

The chain links TRBV30 to TRBJ1-5, with D possibly being TRBD1 (5 bases). There are 13 residues in the CDR3. Per germline, CDR1 GTSNPN and CDR2 SVGIG (reference sequence). V lost 5 bases, J lost 4 bases, and 12 bases lay in between. Written as DNA, the CDR3 is TGTGCCTGGGGAATGACAGCGAATCAGCCCCAGCATTTT. As protein: CAWGMTANQPQHF.

The gene calls are TRBV9 and TRBJ1-1; D not certain. The CDR3 has 12 residues. Trimming pared 9 bases from V and 4 bases from J, leaving 13 bases between. In germline, CDR1 is SGDLS, CDR2 YYNGEE. The CDR3 coding sequence is TGTGCCATTACACGGGAGGGCACTGAAGCTTTCTTT. The encoded protein is CAITREGTEAFF.

The chain uses TRBV6-5 and TRBJ1-2; the D gene is possibly TRBD1 (5 bases). There are 15 residues in the CDR3. Germline CDR1 reads MNHEY; CDR2 reads SVGAGI. With 2 bases removed from V and 7 bases from J, the gap between germline ends came to 17 bases. The CDR3 DNA follows: TGTGCCAGCAGTTACGGGACCCTGAAGGTCTCTGGCTACACCTTC. It is translated as CASSYGTLKVSGYTF.

Written as DNA, the CDR3 is TGCGCCATGAGCGACACCGGGGAGCTGTTTTTT. Translating it yields CAMSDTGELFF. This rearrangement joins TRBV23-1 to TRBJ2-2, with D uncertain. TRBV23-1 is identified as an open reading frame with a role that is uncertain. The CDR3 runs to 11 residues. V was clipped by 10 bases and J by 3 bases, with 6 bases between them.

As for this clone: Other nucleotide sequences from this sample produce the same CDR3. This chain joins TRBV14 and TRBJ1-2; no clear D gene. Trimming took 3 bases from V and 4 from J, leaving 6 bases between them. Germline V lookup: CDR1 SGHDN, CDR2 FVKESK. The CDR3 contains 12 residues. The DNA of the CDR3 is TGTGCCAGCAGCCAGAGAACCTATGGCTACACCTTC. It translates to CASSQRTYGYTF.

The gene calls are TRBV6-1 and TRBJ1-2; the match to TRBD1 covers 11 bases. This CDR3 is 14 amino acids long. CDR1 is MNHNS and CDR2 is SASEGT in the germline V gene. The V gene end was trimmed by 6 bases and the J gene end by 4 bases; junction bases not matched to a gene: 4. CDR3 amino acids: CASRGQGGFYGYTF. The DNA of the CDR3 is TGTGCCAGCAGGGGACAGGGGGGATTCTATGGCTACACCTTC.